Listed below are T cell receptor beta chains from one sample, sequenced in a study of shared clonotypes between healthy human individuals. Profiling relied on immunoSEQ multiplex PCR, and the TCRdb table lists in-frame clones only, not all of them. In the table there are more than 600,000 clones, roughly nine tenths of which are singletons. Specimen: naive CD8+ T cells sorted from blood. The receptors derive from a man younger than 45 in good health. Both conserved end residues are part of each CDR3. A D gene is named only where the DNA matches it firmly. The size entry is marked missing in some rows and otherwise reads once, few, many or a size class.

j_gene | d_gene | abundance | v_gene | CDR3nt | CDR3aa
TRBJ2-7 | TRBD2 | NA | TRBV11-2 | TGTGCCAGCAGTGCGACTAGCGGGCCCTACGAGCAGTACTTC | CASSATSGPYEQYF
TRBJ2-3 | NA | NA | TRBV7-2 | TGTGCCAGCAGCTTAGTTGGGGGCTGGCTCGCAGATACGCAGTATTTT | CASSLVGGWLADTQYF
TRBJ2-7 | TRBD2 | NA | TRBV15 | TGTGCCACCAGCAGAGACAAAAGCGGGAGTTTACACGAGCAGTACTTC | CATSRDKSGSLHEQYF
TRBJ2-1 | NA | NA | TRBV27 | TGTGCCAGCAAAGCGAGGAGTAGCTCCTACAATGAGCAGTTCTTC | CASKARSSSYNEQFF
TRBJ2-1 | NA | NA | TRBV28 | TGTGCCAGCGGACCCCTTGCAGGGACCGTCTTC | CASGPLAGTVF
TRBJ2-7 | NA | NA | TRBV12-1 | TGTGCCAGCAGCTTTATTTCCCAGAGCTCCTACGAGCAGTACTTC | CASSFISQSSYEQYF
TRBJ2-7 | TRBD1 | NA | TRBV19 | TGTGCCAGTAGTCCGACAGGGTACGAGCAGTACTTC | CASSPTGYEQYF
TRBJ2-1 | TRBD2 | NA | TRBV29-1 | TGCAGCGTTGAAGGTGGAGCGGGAGGTTACAATGAGCAGTTCTTC | CSVEGGAGGYNEQFF
TRBJ2-2 | NA | NA | TRBV5-1 | TGCGCCAGCAGCTCTGACTCGTTCACCGGGGAGCTGTTTTTT | CASSSDSFTGELFF
TRBJ2-7 | TRBD2 | NA | TRBV5-1 | TGCGCCAGCAGCTTGGAAAGCGGGAGGGCCTCCGGCGAGCAGTACTTC | CASSLESGRASGEQYF
TRBJ2-7 | NA | NA | TRBV28 | TGTGCCAGCAGTCAGACGGCAGGCGCCGGGTACGAGCAGTACTTC | CASSQTAGAGYEQYF
TRBJ2-7 | TRBD2 | NA | TRBV6-1 | TGTGCCAGCGAGGAGACTAGCGCGAATCGCGAGCAGTACTTC | CASEETSANREQYF
TRBJ1-2 | NA | NA | TRBV27 | TGTGCCAGCAGTTCCAGGACGGAGCGCCCTTATCTCTATGGCTACACCTTC | CASSSRTERPYLYGYTF
TRBJ2-1 | TRBD2 | NA | TRBV13 | TGTGCCTCCACCGTAGCGGGAACCTACAATGAGCAGTTCTTC | CASTVAGTYNEQFF
TRBJ1-5 | NA | NA | TRBV2 | TGTGCCAGCAGTAATCAGGTTCTCAGCAATCAGCCCCAGCATTTT | CASSNQVLSNQPQHF
TRBJ2-2 | TRBD2 | NA | TRBV30 | TGTGCCTGGAATAGCGGGACCAACACCGGGGAGCTGTTTTTT | CAWNSGTNTGELFF
TRBJ2-2 | NA | NA | TRBV15 | TGTGCCACCAGCAGTAACACCGGGGAGCTGTTTTTT | CATSSNTGELFF
TRBJ2-1 | NA | NA | TRBV10-3 | TGTGCCATCAGAGGGGGGAGGGATGAGCAGTTCTTC | CAIRGGRDEQFF
TRBJ1-1 | NA | NA | TRBV2 | TGTGCCAGCAATGCAGGGATGAACACTGAAGCTTTCTTT | CASNAGMNTEAFF
TRBJ2-6 | NA | NA | TRBV27 | TGTGCCAGCAGTTCCCCCCTCACGTCTGGGGCCAACGTCCTGACTTTC | CASSSPLTSGANVLTF
TRBJ2-5 | TRBD2 | NA | TRBV11-2 | TGTGCCAGCAGCAATGCAGGGCAGGGAGGGGAGACCCAGTACTTC | CASSNAGQGGETQYF
TRBJ2-7 | NA | NA | TRBV7-9 | TGTGCCAGCAGCCACCCGACGGTCTCCTACGAGCAGTACTTC | CASSHPTVSYEQYF
TRBJ2-7 | NA | NA | TRBV5-4 | TGTGCCAGCAGCTTCGGAGGGGCCCGATACGAGCAGTACTTC | CASSFGGARYEQYF
TRBJ1-2 | NA | once | TRBV7-9 | TGTGCCAGCAGCTTAGACAGCCTTTATGGCTACACCTTC | CASSLDSLYGYTF
TRBJ2-5 | TRBD2 | NA | TRBV10-2 | TGCGCCAGCAGTGACTTGCCTAGCGGGAGCCAAGAGACCCAGTACTTC | CASSDLPSGSQETQYF
TRBJ2-7 | NA | few | TRBV11-2 | TGTGCCAGCAGCTTTGGAACCCGGGGCTACGAGCAGTACTTC | CASSFGTRGYEQYF
TRBJ2-7 | NA | NA | TRBV30 | TGTGCCTGGGAGCCGGGGGTTGGGGGCTACGAGCAGTACTTC | CAWEPGVGGYEQYF
TRBJ2-7 | TRBD2 | NA | TRBV7-9 | TGTGCCAGCAGCTTAGGGTTAGCGGGAGGAGCCTCCGCCTACGAGCAGTACTTC | CASSLGLAGGASAYEQYF
TRBJ2-5 | TRBD2 | NA | TRBV28 | TGTGCCAGCAGTTTCCTCCGGGAGGTAGAGACCCAGTACTTC | CASSFLREVETQYF
TRBJ2-1 | NA | NA | TRBV13 | TGTGCCAGCAGCTTTTCTTCAGCGGGCGCTTACAATGAGCAGTTCTTC | CASSFSSAGAYNEQFF
TRBJ1-4 | NA | once | TRBV11-2 | TGTGCCAGCAGCCCCACGGCACAACCTAATGAAAAACTGTTTTTT | CASSPTAQPNEKLFF
TRBJ2-2 | TRBD2 | NA | TRBV11-2 | TGTGCCAGCAGCAGGGGACTAGCGGGAGTGAGGGAGCTGTTTTTT | CASSRGLAGVRELFF
TRBJ2-7 | TRBD1 | NA | TRBV10-1 | TGCGCCAGCAGTGATTCGGGGACAGGGAGCGAGCAGTACTTC | CASSDSGTGSEQYF
TRBJ2-1 | TRBD2 | NA | TRBV7-9 | TGTGCCAGCAGCTACCGGACTAGCGGGACGAATGAGCAGTTCTTC | CASSYRTSGTNEQFF
TRBJ2-3 | TRBD2 | NA | TRBV5-6 | TGTGCCAGCAGCGGGCCCGCTAGCGGGAGCACAGATACGCAGTATTTT | CASSGPASGSTDTQYF
TRBJ2-2 | TRBD1 | NA | TRBV12-5 | TGTGCTAGTAGCTCCCAGGGGGAGAACACCGGGGAGCTGTTTTTT | CASSSQGENTGELFF